This passage covers 20 T cell receptor beta chains from one sample sequenced in a study of T-cell memory formation after mild COVID-19. TCRdb fed the 5' RACE reads into MiXCR, producing one record per CDR3 protein. The sample includes fewer than 350,000 distinct CDR3 sequences, approximately 15% seen only once; the top ten take approximately 22%. The material sequenced was PBMCs or a T cell subset sorted from them (not recorded which). Receptors originate from a man aged 18-30 years who had mild COVID-19 (a few samples of this study predate the infection). Cell type and time point are not known.

The chain carries TRBV6-2 or TRBV6-3 and TRBJ1-1, with D possibly matching TRBD1 (5 bases). This CDR3 is 13 amino acids long. The germline V and J ends were trimmed by 5 bases and 4 bases, with 11 bases remaining between them. Germline CDR1 MNHEY, CDR2 SVGEGT. Here the CDR3 DNA reads TGTGCCAGCAGTGCACCAGGGAGCACTGAAGCTTTCTTT. Protein sequence: CASSAPGSTEAFF.

Only a few counts were recorded for this clonotype. The chain is built from TRBV7-2 and TRBJ2-7; 7 bases agree with TRBD1. This CDR3 spans 13 amino acids. Trimming removed 5 bases from V and 4 bases from J; junction bases left unmatched: 5. The germline V gene encodes CDR1 SGHTA and CDR2 FQGNSA. This CDR3 is CASSRTQGYEQYV. The CDR3 nucleotides are TGTGCCAGCAGCCGGACACAGGGGTACGAGCAGTACGTC.

This clonotype appeared many times. The rearrangement uses TRBV7-2 and TRBJ1-1, with D perhaps TRBD1 (6 bases). The CDR3 covers 17 residues. Per the germline V gene, CDR1 is SGHTA and CDR2 is FQGNSA. V dropped 7 bases and J dropped 1 base, with 22 bases sitting between them. The CDR3 loop reads CASTVLTGRGRNTEAFF. CDR3 nucleotides: TGTGCCAGCACCGTATTGACAGGACGGGGAAGGAACACTGAAGCTTTCTTT. Full variable domain (outside the CDR3, taken from reference TRBV7-2 and TRBJ1-1): GAGVSQSPSNKVTEKGKDVELRCDPISGHTALYWYRQSLGQGLEFLIYFQGNSAPDKSGLPSDRFSAERTGGSVSTLTIQRTQQEDSAVYLCASTVLTGRGRNTEAFFGQGTRLTVV.

This clonotype was found many times. The chain links TRBV6-5 to TRBJ2-7; D is ambiguous. The germline V gene has CDR1 MNHEY and CDR2 SVGAGI. The CDR3 has 11 residues. V lost 5 bases to trimming and J lost 6 bases, with 8 bases between them. The CDR3 loop reads CASSDGSEQYV. The CDR3 bases are TGTGCCAGCAGTGACGGTTCCGAGCAGTACGTC.

The table lists this clonotype with a few counts. This sequence joins TRBV12-3 or TRBV12-4 and TRBJ2-3, with 10 nucleotides matching TRBD2. The V and J ends lost 3 bases and 5 bases, in that order; junction bases with no gene match: 8. The CDR3 is 16 amino acids. The CDR3 DNA follows: TGTGCCAGCAGTTTTACTAGCGGGATGCGAGGAGATACGCAGTATTTT. This translates into CASSFTSGMRGDTQYF.

This clonotype has just a few counts. This chain's CDR3 is CASSRVPHEETQYF. DNA for the CDR3: TGCGCCAGTTCCCGGGTCCCACACGAGGAGACCCAGTACTTC. The chain employs TRBV4-1 and TRBJ2-5; no clear D. The CDR3 is 14 residues long. Between the trimmed V and J ends, which lost 9 bases and 5 bases, there was a span of 19 bases. Germline V lookup: CDR1 MGHRA, CDR2 YSYEKL.

This clonotype has just a few counts. The CDR3 bases are TGTGCCAGCAGCCTGCCGGTCGGGGGAGGAGGGTTGGACTATGGCTACACCTTC. This codes for CASSLPVGGGGLDYGYTF. The chain recombines TRBV7-2 with TRBJ1-2; a possible D gene is TRBD1 (5 bases). Trimming took off 5 bases at V and 3 bases at J, with 25 bases between the two ends. The CDR3 has 18 amino acids. Germline CDR1 and CDR2: SGHTA and FQGNSA.

The chain employs TRBV11-2 and TRBJ2-5, with D perhaps matching TRBD2 (6 bases). Germline loops: CDR1 SGHAT, CDR2 FQNNGV. The CDR3 spans 14 residues. Trimming left V 6 bases short and J 4 bases short, with 15 bases between. The CDR3 is CASRERLGGETQYF. The CDR3 DNA reads TGTGCCAGCAGAGAAAGACTGGGGGGAGAGACCCAGTACTTC.

This chain uses TRBV12-3 or TRBV12-4 with TRBJ1-1, with D unresolved. Trimming removed 6 bases at V and 4 bases at J, with 15 bases between. CDR3 length: 14 residues. For the CDR3, the DNA is TGTGCCAGCAGCTTTACGATGGCGAGCACTGAAGCTTTCTTT. This gives the protein CASSFTMASTEAFF.

This clonotype was counted many times. V and J are TRBV5-1 and TRBJ2-7; 7 bases are a match to TRBD1. V shed 3 bases, J shed 0 bases, and the junction held 6 bases outside the gene matches. Germline CDR1 and CDR2: SGHRS and YFSETQ. The CDR3 sequence is 15 residues long. In DNA, the CDR3 is TGCGCCAGCAGCTCGAGGGGGCAAAGCTCCTACGAGCAGTACTTC. This sequence encodes CASSSRGQSSYEQYF.

This clonotype was picked up many times. This chain connects TRBV15 to TRBJ2-5, with D perhaps TRBD2 (5 bases). The length of the CDR3 is 13 residues. The germline V and J ends were trimmed by 3 bases and 3 bases, with 8 bases remaining between them. The V gene's germline CDR1 is LNHNV and CDR2 YYDKDF (reference sequence). The CDR3 region has the DNA TGTGCCACCAGCAGGGACGGGAAAGAGACCCAGTACTTC. Its translation is CATSRDGKETQYF.

The chain combines TRBV7-3 with TRBJ2-3; TRBD1 aligns across 11 bases. The V and J ends lost 5 bases and 6 bases, in that order; junction bases with no gene match: 10. Germline V gives CDR1 SGHTA, CDR2 FQGTGA. This CDR3 comprises 16 residues. DNA of the CDR3: TGTGCCAGCAGCCCAGGGACAGGGGGAATCTTGGATACGCAGTATTTT. The encoded protein is CASSPGTGGILDTQYF.

This clonotype has just a few counts. CDR3 amino acids: CASRGGPPGELFF. The CDR3 coding sequence is TGTGCCAGCAGAGGGGGACCTCCCGGGGAGCTGTTTTTT. The chain couples TRBV6-5 to TRBJ2-2; a weak D match, TRBD1 (6 bases). The CDR3 contains 13 residues. From germline, CDR1 is MNHEY and CDR2 SVGAGI. V was shortened by 6 bases and J by 6 bases, with 11 bases between the two germline ends.

The chain couples TRBV12-3 or TRBV12-4 to TRBJ2-7; D is uncertain. CDR3 length: 15 amino acids. V was shortened by 6 bases and J by 3 bases, with 18 bases between the two germline ends. This chain's CDR3 is CASRDPIDGDYEQYF. CDR3 sequence (DNA): TGTGCCAGCAGAGACCCAATTGACGGAGACTACGAGCAGTACTTC.

This chain uses TRBV7-9 with TRBJ1-1; D is perhaps TRBD1 (5 bases). Germline CDR1 SEHNR, CDR2 FQNEAQ (reference sequence). The CDR3 runs to 13 residues. Deletions cut 0 bases from V and 10 bases from J, with 12 bases between. CDR3 in DNA: TGTGCCAGCAGCTTAGCGGGGGAGGGCGCAGCTTTCTTT. Translated, it gives CASSLAGEGAAFF.

This clonotype has just a few counts. The chain links TRBV27 to TRBJ1-2, with 9 bases that match TRBD1. Germline lookup yields CDR1 MNHEY and CDR2 SMNVEV (reference sequence). This CDR3 has 14 residues. V lost 4 bases and J lost 6; bases outside the gene matches: 6. CDR3 loop: CASSSPGTGNGYTF. In nucleotides, the CDR3 is TGTGCCAGCAGTTCCCCAGGGACAGGGAATGGCTACACCTTC.

This clonotype has only a few counts. This sequence joins TRBV7-2 and TRBJ2-7, with TRBD1 matching over 9 bases. The CDR3 spans 15 residues. Germline V gene sequence: CDR1 SGHTA, CDR2 FQGNSA. The V segment lost 1 base and the J segment 7 bases; nucleotides outside the gene matches: 8. The CDR3 here is CASSLGQGVWREQYF. The CDR3 nucleotides read TGTGCCAGCAGCTTAGGACAGGGGGTCTGGCGGGAGCAGTACTTC.

This clonotype was recorded a few times. The genes are TRBV6-2 or TRBV6-3 and TRBJ2-3; TRBD1 matches 7 bases. Per the germline V gene, CDR1 is MNHEY and CDR2 is SVGEGT. The CDR3 is made up of 15 amino acids. V dropped 6 bases and J dropped 1; count of bases not matched to a gene: 7. CDR3 residues: CASRDTGDGTDTQYF. Here the CDR3 DNA reads TGTGCCAGCAGGGACACAGGGGACGGCACAGATACGCAGTATTTT.

In this sample, this clonotype turned up a few times. This chain connects TRBV7-8 to TRBJ1-2, with unresolved D. The CDR3 loop spans 16 amino acids. Between the trimmed V and J ends, which lost 3 bases and 5 bases, there was a span of 19 bases. CDR1 SGHVS and CDR2 FQNEAQ come from the germline V gene. The CDR3 sequence is CASSFFPLQGTYGYTF. CDR3 bases: TGTGCCAGCAGCTTTTTCCCCCTCCAAGGAACTTATGGCTACACCTTC.

This clonotype was seen a handful of times. The CDR3 is CASSYQGAVTEAFF. The DNA of the CDR3 is TGTGCCAGCAGTTACCAGGGGGCCGTCACTGAAGCTTTCTTT. The chain recombines TRBV6-2 or TRBV6-3 with TRBJ1-1, with TRBD1 matching over 8 bases. The germline CDR1 and CDR2 sequences are MNHEY and SVGEGT. V lost 2 bases to trimming and J lost 4 bases; unmatched junction nucleotides: 3. CDR3 length: 14 residues.